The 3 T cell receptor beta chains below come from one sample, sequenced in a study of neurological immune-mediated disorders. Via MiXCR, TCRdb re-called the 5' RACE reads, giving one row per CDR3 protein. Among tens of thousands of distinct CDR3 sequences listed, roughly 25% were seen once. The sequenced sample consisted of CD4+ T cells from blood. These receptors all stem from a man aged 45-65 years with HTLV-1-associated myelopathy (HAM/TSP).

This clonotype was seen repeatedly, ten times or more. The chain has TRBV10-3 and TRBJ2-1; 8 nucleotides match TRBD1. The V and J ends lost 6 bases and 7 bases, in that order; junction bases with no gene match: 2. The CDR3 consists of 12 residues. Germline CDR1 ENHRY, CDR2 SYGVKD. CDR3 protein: CAISRGQNEQFF. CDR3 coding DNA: TGTGCCATCAGCAGGGGGCAAAATGAGCAGTTCTTC.

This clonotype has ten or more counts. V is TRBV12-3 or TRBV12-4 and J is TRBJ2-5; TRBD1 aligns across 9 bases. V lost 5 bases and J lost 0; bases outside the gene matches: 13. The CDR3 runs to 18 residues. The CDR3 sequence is CASSTRTGGYRYQETQYF. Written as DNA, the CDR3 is TGTGCCAGCAGTACGCGTACAGGGGGCTATAGGTACCAAGAGACCCAGTACTTC.

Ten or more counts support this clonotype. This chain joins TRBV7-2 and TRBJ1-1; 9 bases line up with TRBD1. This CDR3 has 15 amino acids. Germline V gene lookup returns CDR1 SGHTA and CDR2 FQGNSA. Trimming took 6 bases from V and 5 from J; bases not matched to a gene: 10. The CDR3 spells CASRVRTGVDTEAFF. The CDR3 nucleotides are TGTGCCAGCAGAGTACGGACAGGGGTCGATACTGAAGCTTTCTTT.